Here is one TCR beta chain with its context. What it binds is not known. This sample stems from a study of cytomegalovirus exposure and HLA in healthy donors. Study observations and caveats: Donors belonging to an Asian-associated ancestry cluster reportedly showed fewer N-insertions in productive TCRs than the approximately 680-donor mean, according to what a later analysis found. According to the study, roughly 160 TCR beta chains were cytomegalovirus-associated. Most observed TCR sequences were rare, whereas some public TCRs were detected in many donors.

PCR amplification relied on 60 Vbeta primers (plus 13 Jbeta primers). The protocol was immunoSEQ multiplex PCR, while the TCRdb copy is restricted to in-frame clones and leaves out a portion. Counted here are more than 95,000 clones, roughly 76% occurring once; the ten biggest clones make up 3.3%. The sequence derives from a woman aged 45-60 years in good health and CMV-seronegative. Sequencing used PBMCs.

The CDR3 is CASSPGGTEAFF. The CDR3 region has the DNA TGTGCCAGCAGCCCGGGGGGGACTGAAGCTTTCTTT. V usage is TRBV6-4 and J usage is TRBJ1-1, with a weak D call TRBD1 (5 bases). V shed 6 bases and J shed 5 bases, with 10 bases lying between them. The CDR3 runs 12 residues. Germline CDR1 is MRHNA and CDR2 is SNTAGT.